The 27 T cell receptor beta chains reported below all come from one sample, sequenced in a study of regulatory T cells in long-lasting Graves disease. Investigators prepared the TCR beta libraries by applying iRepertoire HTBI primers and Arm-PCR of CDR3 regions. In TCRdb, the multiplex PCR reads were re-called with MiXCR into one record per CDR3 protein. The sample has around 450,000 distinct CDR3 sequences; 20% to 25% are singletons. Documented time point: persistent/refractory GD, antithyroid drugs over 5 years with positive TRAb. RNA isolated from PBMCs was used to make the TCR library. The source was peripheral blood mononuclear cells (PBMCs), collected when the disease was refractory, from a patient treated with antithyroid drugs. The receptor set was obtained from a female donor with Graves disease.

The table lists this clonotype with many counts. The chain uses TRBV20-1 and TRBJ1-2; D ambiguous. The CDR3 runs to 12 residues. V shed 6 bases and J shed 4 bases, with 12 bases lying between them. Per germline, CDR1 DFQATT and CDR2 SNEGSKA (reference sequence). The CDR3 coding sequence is TGCAGTGCGGGTGAAGGAAGCTATGGCTACACCTTC. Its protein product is CSAGEGSYGYTF.

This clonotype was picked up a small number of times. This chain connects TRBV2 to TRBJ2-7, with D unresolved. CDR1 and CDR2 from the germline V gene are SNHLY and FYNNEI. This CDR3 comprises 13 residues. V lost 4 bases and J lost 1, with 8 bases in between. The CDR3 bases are TGTGCCAGCAGTGTATGGGGTTCCTACGAGCAGTACTTC. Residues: CASSVWGSYEQYF.

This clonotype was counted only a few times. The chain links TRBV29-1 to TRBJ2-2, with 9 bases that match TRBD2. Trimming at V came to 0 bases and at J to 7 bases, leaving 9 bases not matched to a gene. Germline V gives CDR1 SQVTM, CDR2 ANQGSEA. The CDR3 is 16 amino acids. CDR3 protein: CSVEDSAGGPSGELFF. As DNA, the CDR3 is TGCAGCGTTGAAGATAGTGCGGGAGGGCCGAGCGGGGAGCTGTTTTTT.

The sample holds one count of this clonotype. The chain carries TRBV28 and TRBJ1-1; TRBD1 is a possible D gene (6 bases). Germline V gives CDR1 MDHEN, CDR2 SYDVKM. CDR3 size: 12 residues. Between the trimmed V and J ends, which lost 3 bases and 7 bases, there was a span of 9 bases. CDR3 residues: CASSLRTDEAFF. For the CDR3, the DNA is TGTGCCAGCAGTTTGAGGACAGATGAAGCTTTCTTT.

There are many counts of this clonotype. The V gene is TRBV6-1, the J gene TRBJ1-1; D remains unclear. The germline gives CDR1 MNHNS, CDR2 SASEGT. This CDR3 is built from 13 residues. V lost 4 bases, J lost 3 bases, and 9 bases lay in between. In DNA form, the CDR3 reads TGTGCCAGCAGTGTACTTATGGACACTGAAGCTTTCTTT. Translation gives CASSVLMDTEAFF.

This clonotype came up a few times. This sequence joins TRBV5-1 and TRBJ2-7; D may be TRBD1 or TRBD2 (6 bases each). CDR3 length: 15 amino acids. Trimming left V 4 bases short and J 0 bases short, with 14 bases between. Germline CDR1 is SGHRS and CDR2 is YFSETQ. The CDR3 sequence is CASSEDGGGSYEQYF. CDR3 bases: TGCGCCAGCAGCGAAGACGGGGGCGGCTCCTACGAGCAGTACTTC.

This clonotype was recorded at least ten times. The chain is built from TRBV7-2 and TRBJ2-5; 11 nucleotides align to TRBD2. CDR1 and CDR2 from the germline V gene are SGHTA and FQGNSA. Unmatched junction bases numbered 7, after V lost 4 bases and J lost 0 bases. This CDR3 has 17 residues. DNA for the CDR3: TGTGCCAGCAGCTCCTGGACTAGCGGGCGGTACCAAGAGACCCAGTACTTC. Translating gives CASSSWTSGRYQETQYF.

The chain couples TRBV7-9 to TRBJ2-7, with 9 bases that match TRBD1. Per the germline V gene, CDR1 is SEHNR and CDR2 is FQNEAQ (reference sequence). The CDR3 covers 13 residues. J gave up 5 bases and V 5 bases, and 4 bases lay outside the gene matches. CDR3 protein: CASSPRQGDEQYF. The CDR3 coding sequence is TGTGCCAGCAGCCCCCGACAGGGGGACGAGCAGTACTTC. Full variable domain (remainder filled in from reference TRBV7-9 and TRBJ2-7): DTGVSQNPRHKITKRGQNVTFRCDPISEHNRLYWYRQTLGQGPEFLTYFQNEAQLEKSRLLSDRFSAERPKGSFSTLEIQRTEQGDSAMYLCASSPRQGDEQYFGPGTRLTVT.

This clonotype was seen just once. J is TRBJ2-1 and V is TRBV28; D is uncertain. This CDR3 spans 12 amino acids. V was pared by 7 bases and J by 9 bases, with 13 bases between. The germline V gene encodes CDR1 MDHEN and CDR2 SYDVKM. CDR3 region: CASNRVGFEQFF. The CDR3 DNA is TGTGCCAGCAATCGCGTAGGCTTTGAGCAGTTCTTC.

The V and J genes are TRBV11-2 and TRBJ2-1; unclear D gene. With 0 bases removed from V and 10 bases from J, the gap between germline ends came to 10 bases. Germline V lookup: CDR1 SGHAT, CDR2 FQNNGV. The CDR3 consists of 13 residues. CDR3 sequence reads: CASSLDFGPEQFF. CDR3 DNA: TGTGCCAGCAGCTTAGATTTCGGGCCCGAGCAGTTCTTC. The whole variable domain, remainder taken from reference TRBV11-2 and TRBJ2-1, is EAGVAQSPRYKIIEKRQSVAFWCNPISGHATLYWYQQILGQGPKLLIQFQNNGVVDDSQLPKDRFSAERLKGVDSTLKIQPAKLEDSAVYLCASSLDFGPEQFFGPGTRLTVL.

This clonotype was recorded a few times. Written as DNA, the CDR3 is TGTGCCAGCAGCTTAGTACCTAGCACTGAAGCTTTCTTT. This gives the protein CASSLVPSTEAFF. The V call is TRBV7-8, the J call TRBJ1-1; D uncertain. V was shortened by 1 base and J by 4 bases, with 7 bases between the two germline ends. The CDR3 length is 13 residues. From germline, CDR1 is SGHVS and CDR2 FQNEAQ. Supplemented by reference TRBV7-8 and TRBJ1-1, the full variable domain reads GAGVSQSPRYKVAKRGQDVALRCDPISGHVSLFWYQQALGQGPEFLTYFQNEAQLDKSGLPSDRFFAERPEGSVSTLKIQRTQQEDSAVYLCASSLVPSTEAFFGQGTRLTVV.

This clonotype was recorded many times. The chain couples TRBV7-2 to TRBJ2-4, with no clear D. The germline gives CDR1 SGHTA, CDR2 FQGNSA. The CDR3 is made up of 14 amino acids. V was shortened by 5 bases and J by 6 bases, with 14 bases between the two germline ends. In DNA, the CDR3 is TGTGCCAGCAGCCCCCAGGCGACTGCAAACATTCAGTACTTC. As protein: CASSPQATANIQYF.

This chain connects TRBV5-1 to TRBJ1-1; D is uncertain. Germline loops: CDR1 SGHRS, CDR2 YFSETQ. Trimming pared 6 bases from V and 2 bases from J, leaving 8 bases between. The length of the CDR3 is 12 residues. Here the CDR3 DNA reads TGCGCCAGCATGGCCGGTAACACTGAAGCTTTCTTT. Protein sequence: CASMAGNTEAFF.

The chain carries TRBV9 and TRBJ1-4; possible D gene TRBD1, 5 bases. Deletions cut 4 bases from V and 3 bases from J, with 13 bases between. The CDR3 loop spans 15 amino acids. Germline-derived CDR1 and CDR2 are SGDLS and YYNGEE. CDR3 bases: TGTGCCAGCAGCCTAAGACAGACCCCTAATGAAAAACTGTTTTTT. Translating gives CASSLRQTPNEKLFF.

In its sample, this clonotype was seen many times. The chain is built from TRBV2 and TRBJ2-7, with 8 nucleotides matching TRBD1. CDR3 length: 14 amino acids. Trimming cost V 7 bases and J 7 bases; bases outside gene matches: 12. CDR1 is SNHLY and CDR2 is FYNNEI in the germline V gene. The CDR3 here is CASKGGQVLSEQYF. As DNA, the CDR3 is TGTGCCAGCAAGGGGGGACAGGTCCTATCTGAGCAGTACTTC.

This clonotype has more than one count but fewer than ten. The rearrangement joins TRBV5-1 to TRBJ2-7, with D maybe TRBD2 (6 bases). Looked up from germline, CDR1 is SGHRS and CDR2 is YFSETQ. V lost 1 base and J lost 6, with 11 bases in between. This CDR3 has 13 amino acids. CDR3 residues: CASSLTSGGEQYF. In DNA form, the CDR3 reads TGCGCCAGCAGCTTGACTTCCGGGGGCGAGCAGTACTTC.

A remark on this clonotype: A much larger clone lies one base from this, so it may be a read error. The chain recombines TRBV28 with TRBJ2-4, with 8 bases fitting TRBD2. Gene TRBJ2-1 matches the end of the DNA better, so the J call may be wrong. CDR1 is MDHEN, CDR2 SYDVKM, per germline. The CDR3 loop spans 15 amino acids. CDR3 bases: TGTGCCAGCACCGGCGGGACTAGTGATTACAATGGGCAGTTCTTC. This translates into CASTGGTSDYNGQFF.

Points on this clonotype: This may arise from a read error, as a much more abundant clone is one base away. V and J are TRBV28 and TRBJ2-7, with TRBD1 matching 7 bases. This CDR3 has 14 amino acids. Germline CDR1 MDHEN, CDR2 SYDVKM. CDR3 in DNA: TGTGTCAGCAGTTTATACGGACAGGCCTACGAGCAGTACTTC. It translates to CVSSLYGQAYEQYF.

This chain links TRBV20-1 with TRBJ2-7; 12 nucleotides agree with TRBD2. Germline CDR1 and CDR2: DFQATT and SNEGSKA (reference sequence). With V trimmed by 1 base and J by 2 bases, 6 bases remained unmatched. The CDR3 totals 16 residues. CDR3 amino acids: CSARGFRTSGTYEQYF. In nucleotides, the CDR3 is TGCAGTGCTAGAGGTTTCAGGACTAGCGGGACCTACGAGCAGTACTTC.

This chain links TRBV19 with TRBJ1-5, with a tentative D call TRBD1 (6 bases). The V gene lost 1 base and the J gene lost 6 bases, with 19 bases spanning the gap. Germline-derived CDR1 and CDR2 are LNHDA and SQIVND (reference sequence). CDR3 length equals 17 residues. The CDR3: CASSIVWDTLRGQPQHF. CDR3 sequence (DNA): TGTGCCAGTAGTATAGTTTGGGACACACTGCGGGGTCAGCCCCAGCATTTT. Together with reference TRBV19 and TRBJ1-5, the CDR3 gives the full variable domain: DGGITQSPKYLFRKEGQNVTLSCEQNLNHDAMYWYRQDPGQGLRLIYYSQIVNDFQKGDIAEGYSVSREKKESFPLTVTSAQKNPTAFYLCASSIVWDTLRGQPQHFGDGTRLSIL.

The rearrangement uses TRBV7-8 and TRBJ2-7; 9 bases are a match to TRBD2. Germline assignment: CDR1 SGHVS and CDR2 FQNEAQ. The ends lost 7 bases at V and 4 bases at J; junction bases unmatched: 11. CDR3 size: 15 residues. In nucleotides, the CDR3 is TGTGCCAGCACTCAGAGGGCTAGCGGGGTGTACGAGCAGTACTTC. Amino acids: CASTQRASGVYEQYF.

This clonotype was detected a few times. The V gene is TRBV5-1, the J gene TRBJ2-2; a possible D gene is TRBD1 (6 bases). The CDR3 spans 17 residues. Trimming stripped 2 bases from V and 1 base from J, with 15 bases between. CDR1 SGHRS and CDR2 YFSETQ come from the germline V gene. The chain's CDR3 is CASSLSVSGVNTGELFF. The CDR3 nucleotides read TGCGCCAGCAGCTTAAGTGTATCAGGGGTGAACACCGGGGAGCTGTTTTTT.

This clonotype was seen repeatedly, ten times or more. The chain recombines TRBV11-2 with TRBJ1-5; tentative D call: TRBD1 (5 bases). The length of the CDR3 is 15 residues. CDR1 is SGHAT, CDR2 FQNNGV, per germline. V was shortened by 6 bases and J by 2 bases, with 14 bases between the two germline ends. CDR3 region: CASSDPRGGNQPQHF. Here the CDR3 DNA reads TGTGCCAGCAGTGACCCCCGGGGCGGCAATCAGCCCCAGCATTTT.

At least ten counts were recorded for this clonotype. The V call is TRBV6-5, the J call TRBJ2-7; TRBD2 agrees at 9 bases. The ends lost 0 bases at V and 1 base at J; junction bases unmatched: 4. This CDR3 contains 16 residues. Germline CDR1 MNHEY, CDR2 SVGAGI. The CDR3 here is CASSYSETSGSYEQYF. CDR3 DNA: TGTGCCAGCAGTTACTCCGAGACTAGCGGTTCCTACGAGCAGTACTTC.

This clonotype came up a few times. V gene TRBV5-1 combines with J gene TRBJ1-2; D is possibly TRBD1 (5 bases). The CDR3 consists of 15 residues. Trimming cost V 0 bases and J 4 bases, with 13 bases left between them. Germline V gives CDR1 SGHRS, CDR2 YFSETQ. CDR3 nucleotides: TGCGCCAGCAGCTTGGATCCAGGGACTTCCTATGGCTACACCTTC. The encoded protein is CASSLDPGTSYGYTF.

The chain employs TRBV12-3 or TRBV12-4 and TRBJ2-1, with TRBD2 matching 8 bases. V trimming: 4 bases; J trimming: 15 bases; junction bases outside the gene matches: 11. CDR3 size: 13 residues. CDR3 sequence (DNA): TGTGCCAGCAGTTCGGGACTAGGCCGGCGACGGTTCTTC. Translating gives CASSSGLGRRRFF.

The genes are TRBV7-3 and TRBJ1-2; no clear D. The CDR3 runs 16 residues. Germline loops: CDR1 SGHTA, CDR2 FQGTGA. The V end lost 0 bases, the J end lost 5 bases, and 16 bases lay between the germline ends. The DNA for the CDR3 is TGTGCCAGCAGCTTAACACCCCACCGGGTTCTATATGGCTACACCTTC. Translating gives CASSLTPHRVLYGYTF.